This T cell receptor (beta chain) was identified in a study of CD8 T cells in ankylosing spondylitis. TCRdb fed the 5' RACE reads into MiXCR, producing one record per CDR3 protein. This sample has 30,000 to 45,000 distinct CDR3 sequences, with roughly 3% found just once. V shed 3 bases and J 5 bases; nucleotides not matched to a gene: 7. This CDR3 is 14 amino acids long. Germline V lookup: CDR1 SGDLS, CDR2 YYNGEE. This clonotype was counted at least ten times. The origin of this receptor is a male donor with ankylosing spondylitis or in good health (not recorded which). The chain combines TRBV9 with TRBJ2-5, with TRBD1 matching over 7 bases. The specimen was blood, either unsorted or a sorted T cell fraction (not recorded which). In nucleotides, the CDR3 is TGTGCCAGCAGCGCCACCTCAGGGGGTGAGACCCAGTACTTC. This translates into CASSATSGGETQYF.